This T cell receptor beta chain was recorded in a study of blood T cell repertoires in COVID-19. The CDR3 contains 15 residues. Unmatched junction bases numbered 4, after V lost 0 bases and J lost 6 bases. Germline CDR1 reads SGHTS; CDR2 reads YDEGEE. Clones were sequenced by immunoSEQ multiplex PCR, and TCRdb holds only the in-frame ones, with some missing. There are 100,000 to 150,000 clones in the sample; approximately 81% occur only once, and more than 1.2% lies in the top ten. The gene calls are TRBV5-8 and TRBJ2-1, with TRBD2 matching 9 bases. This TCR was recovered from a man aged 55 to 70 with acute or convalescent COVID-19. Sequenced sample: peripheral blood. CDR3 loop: CASSLGLADFNEQFF. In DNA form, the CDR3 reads TGTGCCAGCAGCTTGGGACTAGCGGATTTCAATGAGCAGTTCTTC.